These 3 T cell receptor beta chains originate from one sample sequenced in a study of shared clonotypes between healthy human individuals. As defined, naive CD8 cells were CD45RO-negative and positively selected for CCR7, with terminally differentiated effector memory CD45RA+ cells excluded. The data were produced by immunoSEQ multiplex PCR, yet TCRdb's version contains in-frame clones alone and is incomplete. The sample comprises around 2,100,000 clones, just under 95% of which are singletons, and roughly 1.2% rests with the top ten. The specimen sequenced was naive CD8+ T cells sorted from blood. These receptors were obtained from a man younger than 35 in good health.

The V gene is TRBV2, the J gene TRBJ1-2; 7 bases fit TRBD1. After removal of 6 bases from V and 2 bases from J, the junction contained 18 bases not matched to a gene. Germline lookup yields CDR1 SNHLY and CDR2 FYNNEI. This CDR3 has 18 residues. Here the CDR3 reads CASRGPTNRGRDNYGYTF. The CDR3 bases are TGTGCCAGCAGGGGACCTACGAACAGGGGCCGCGACAACTATGGCTACACCTTC.

The chain couples TRBV5-1 to TRBJ2-2; D gene ambiguous. The germline V gene has CDR1 SGHRS and CDR2 YFSETQ. V lost 2 bases, J lost 1 base, and 9 bases lay in between. There are 15 residues in the CDR3. CDR3 nucleotides: TGCGCCAGCAGCTTTAATCGACAGAACACCGGGGAGCTGTTTTTT. Protein: CASSFNRQNTGELFF.

This sequence joins TRBV6-6 and TRBJ2-3; D might be TRBD2 (5 bases). Per germline, CDR1 MNHNY and CDR2 SVGAGI (reference sequence). V dropped 2 bases and J dropped 2 bases, with 14 bases sitting between them. CDR3 length equals 16 residues. The CDR3 reads CASSYLPISDTDTQYF. CDR3 DNA sequence: TGTGCCAGCAGTTACCTCCCCATTAGCGACACAGATACGCAGTATTTT.